This entry is about one T cell receptor beta chain. Its antigen is unidentified. The sample originates from a study of shared clonotypes between healthy human individuals. Whole-study findings and limits: All-four-donor shared clonotypes had higher generation probabilities than non-shared clonotypes did. Rarefaction gave evidence that sorted-subset sequencing remained incomplete despite large depth.

Each replicate PCR on the sorted subsets used approximately 180 ng DNA (approximately 33,000 T cell genomes). Method: immunoSEQ multiplex PCR; TCRdb's copy keeps in-frame clones and lacks some. The sample shows around 600,000 clones, around 97% of them seen only once. V gave up 5 bases and J gave up 4 bases, with 17 bases separating them. This CDR3 spans 15 amino acids. Looked up from germline, CDR1 is LNHDA and CDR2 is SQIVND (reference sequence). Sequencing was carried out using naive CD4+ T cells sorted from blood. Stated subset: CD45RA+ positively selected. The TCR comes from a woman aged 25 to 45 in good health. This chain links TRBV19 with TRBJ1-2, with no clear D. CDR3 loop: CASSSQMGGPYGYTF. Written as DNA, the CDR3 is TGTGCCAGTAGTTCCCAGATGGGCGGACCCTATGGCTACACCTTC.